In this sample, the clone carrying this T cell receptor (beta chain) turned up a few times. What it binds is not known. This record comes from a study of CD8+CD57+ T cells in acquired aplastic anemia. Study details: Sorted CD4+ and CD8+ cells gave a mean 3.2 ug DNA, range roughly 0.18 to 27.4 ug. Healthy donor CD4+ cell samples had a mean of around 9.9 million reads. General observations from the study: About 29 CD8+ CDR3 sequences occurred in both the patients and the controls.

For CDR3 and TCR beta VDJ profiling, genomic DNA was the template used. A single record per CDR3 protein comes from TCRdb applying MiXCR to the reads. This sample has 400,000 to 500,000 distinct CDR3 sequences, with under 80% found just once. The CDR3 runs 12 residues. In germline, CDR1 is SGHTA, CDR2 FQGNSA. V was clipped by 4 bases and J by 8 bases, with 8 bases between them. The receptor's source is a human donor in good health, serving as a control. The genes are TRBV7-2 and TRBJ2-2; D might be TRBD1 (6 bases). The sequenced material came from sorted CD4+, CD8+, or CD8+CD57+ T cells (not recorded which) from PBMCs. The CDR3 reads CASSSGTGELFF. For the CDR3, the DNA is TGTGCCAGCAGCTCGGGGACAGGGGAGCTGTTTTTT. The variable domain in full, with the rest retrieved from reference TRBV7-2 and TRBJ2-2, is GAGVSQSPSNKVTEKGKDVELRCDPISGHTALYWYRQSLGQGLEFLIYFQGNSAPDKSGLPSDRFSAERTGGSVSTLTIQRTQQEDSAVYLCASSSGTGELFFGEGSRLTVL.